The rows below give T cell receptor beta chains drawn from one sample of a study of control samples from healthy donors and cancer patients. Generated by immunoSEQ multiplex PCR, the TCRdb table keeps only in-frame clones and is missing some. The table records a few hundred thousand clones, over 75% of them present only once. Material for sequencing was PBMCs. All receptors derive from a man between 40 and 49 years old with head and neck cancer. Both conserved end residues are part of each CDR3. The size entry is marked missing in some rows and otherwise reads once, few, many or a size class.

abundance: -
v_gene: TRBV4-1
j_gene: TRBJ2-7
CDR3aa: CASSQLGQGYEQYF

abundance: -
v_gene: TRBV5-4
j_gene: TRBJ2-3
CDR3aa: CASSARAGDTQYF

abundance: -
v_gene: TRBV12-5
j_gene: TRBJ1-2
CDR3aa: CASGLVPFRTLLRYGYTF

abundance: -
v_gene: TRBV7-6
j_gene: TRBJ1-2
CDR3aa: CASSFQEGDHRDINYGYTF

abundance: -
v_gene: TRBV9
j_gene: TRBJ2-7
CDR3aa: CASSVGPGDSTYEQYF

abundance: -
v_gene: TRBV6-6
j_gene: TRBJ2-7
CDR3aa: CASSYSIGVYEQYF

abundance: -
v_gene: TRBV4-2
j_gene: TRBJ2-2
CDR3aa: CASSQVPREEGTGELFF

abundance: -
v_gene: TRBV6-4
j_gene: TRBJ1-1
CDR3aa: CASTALYTEAFF

abundance: few
v_gene: TRBV5-4
j_gene: TRBJ2-7
CDR3aa: CASSLAAGSPSYEQYF

abundance: few
v_gene: TRBV4-2
j_gene: TRBJ1-4
CDR3aa: CASSQDRAEKLFF

abundance: few
v_gene: TRBV30
j_gene: TRBJ1-5
CDR3aa: CAWSVLAGASNQPQHF

abundance: -
v_gene: TRBV4-1
j_gene: TRBJ1-5
CDR3aa: CASSQISGQYSNQPQHF

abundance: -
v_gene: TRBV7-2
j_gene: TRBJ1-5
CDR3aa: CASRKAGGDNQPQHF

abundance: -
v_gene: TRBV28
j_gene: TRBJ1-2
CDR3aa: CASSLEVGNYGYTF

abundance: -
v_gene: TRBV9
j_gene: TRBJ2-5
CDR3aa: CASSNGGGGSETQYF

abundance: once
v_gene: TRBV5-1
j_gene: TRBJ2-7
CDR3aa: CASSWTGPHSEQYF

abundance: -
v_gene: TRBV12-3/TRBV12-4
j_gene: TRBJ2-1
CDR3aa: CASSWGGEQFF

abundance: -
v_gene: TRBV27
j_gene: TRBJ1-5
CDR3aa: CASSSNSNQPQHF

abundance: -
v_gene: TRBV6-2/TRBV6-3
j_gene: TRBJ2-3
CDR3aa: CASSYLGQGIDTQYF

abundance: -
v_gene: TRBV6-5
j_gene: TRBJ2-5
CDR3aa: CASRSLVAGETQYF

abundance: -
v_gene: TRBV6-5
j_gene: TRBJ1-1
CDR3aa: CASTNRDEAFF

abundance: -
v_gene: TRBV5-6
j_gene: TRBJ2-2
CDR3aa: CASSGGLGVNTGELFF

abundance: -
v_gene: TRBV19
j_gene: TRBJ2-1
CDR3aa: CASSAGPSNEQFF

abundance: -
v_gene: TRBV19
j_gene: TRBJ1-2
CDR3aa: CASSIGGQSYGYTF